This T cell receptor beta chain comes out of a study of lymphopenia after photon versus proton radiotherapy. General study findings and limits: A bigger post-nadir fall in TCR diversity correlated inversely with survival time in deceased patients.

The ends were cut back, 2 bases at V and 7 bases at J, with 15 bases in the middle. This CDR3 is 15 amino acids long. Germline V CDR1 and CDR2: SEHNR, FQNEAQ (reference sequence). On this clone itself: The antigen remains unidentified.

Repertoires were generated with immunoSEQ multiplex PCR, while TCRdb's copy carries only in-frame clones and drops some. Of 150,000 to 200,000 clones listed, 80% to 90% are singletons. The sequence came from a man in his fifties or sixties with gastric cancer. Sequencing used peripheral blood, obtained from a patient treated with photon-based radiotherapy. V gene TRBV7-9 combines with J gene TRBJ1-3, with D perhaps TRBD1 (5 bases). CDR3 sequence reads: CASSLFGRVGNTIYF. The CDR3 coding sequence is TGTGCCAGCAGCTTATTTGGCAGGGTAGGGAACACCATATATTTT.